This T cell receptor (beta chain) stems from a study of blood T cell repertoires in COVID-19. Turning to the study itself: Samples representing acute and convalescent COVID-19 were sourced from the United States, Italy and Spain.

Assay: immunoSEQ multiplex PCR; the TCRdb copy retains only in-frame clones and omits some. Found here are 95,000 to 150,000 clones, 79% of them singletons; the top ten hold under 5%. There are 17 residues in the CDR3. V shed 1 base, J shed 1 base, and the junction held 8 bases outside the gene matches. CDR1 is SGHRS, CDR2 YFSETQ, per germline. The sample comprised peripheral blood. This TCR came from a woman at least 80 years old with acute or convalescent COVID-19. The genes are TRBV5-1 and TRBJ2-1; 7 bases line up with TRBD2. The CDR3 protein is CASSLLSGRESYNEQFF. The CDR3 DNA reads as TGCGCCAGCAGCTTGCTATCGGGGCGGGAGTCCTACAATGAGCAGTTCTTC.